This TCR beta chain was observed in a study of CXCR3-negative and CXCR3-positive naive CD8 T cells. General observations from the study: TCR strength was inferred from TRB CDR3 properties, while surface CD5 was comparable between naive subsets. CXCR3-positive naive cells carried more hydrophobic TRB CDR3s than CXCR3-negative ones. Both naive subsets, CXCR3-negative and CXCR3-positive, displayed similar TRBV-TRBJ usage, unlike memory cells.

Looked up from germline, CDR1 is DFQATT and CDR2 is SNEGSKA (reference sequence). This CDR3 contains 12 residues. Regarding this clonotype: Antigen unknown.

Libraries were UMI-labeled 5' RACE TRB cDNA. TCRdb re-called the 5' RACE reads and gives one entry per CDR3 protein, without DNA. The sample holds roughly 63,000 distinct CDR3 sequences. The chain has TRBV20-1 and TRBJ1-5; no DNA is available, so the TRBD1 call from TCRdb remains unchecked. Sequenced: naive CXCR3+ CD8+ T cells from blood. Subset reported: CD45RO-CCR7+CD27+CD95- naive CD8+ T cells expressing CXCR3 (TNR3+). The source is a human donor in good health. Some clones in this sample may be carry-over from other donors' samples. CDR3 amino acids: CSAKRQGQPQHF.